A single sample is the source of the 28 T cell receptor beta chains below, sequenced in a study of blood T cells in healthy people across ages. Primed by a sample-barcoded 5' primer and a J-beta primer mix, a second PCR proceeded for about 7 to 12 cycles. From the 5' RACE reads, TCRdb called clonotypes with MiXCR, one entry per CDR3 protein. Found here are roughly 700,000 distinct CDR3 sequences, 49% of them singletons; the top ten hold around a third. The source material was blood. All receptors derive from a woman in her sixties in good health.

The chain has TRBV12-3 or TRBV12-4 and TRBJ2-1; 7 bases map to TRBD2. V dropped 4 bases and J dropped 8; count of bases not matched to a gene: 8. The CDR3 runs 14 residues. CDR3 sequence: CASSSGGSLHEQFF. The CDR3 region has the DNA TGTGCCAGCAGTTCCGGCGGGAGTCTCCATGAGCAGTTCTTC.

The V call is TRBV20-1, the J call TRBJ1-5; 8 bases are shared with TRBD1. Looked up from germline, CDR1 is DFQATT and CDR2 is SNEGSKA (reference sequence). The ends lost 0 bases at V and 2 bases at J; junction bases unmatched: 3. This CDR3 region has 15 residues. The CDR3 DNA sequence: TGCAGTGCTAGAGAGAAGACAGGGGGCAATCAGCCCCAGCATTTT. This translates into CSAREKTGGNQPQHF.

This clonotype has a single count. This chain joins TRBV10-2 and TRBJ2-2, with D unclear. CDR1 and CDR2 (germline): WSHSY, SAAADI. V lost 6 bases and J lost 3, with 8 bases in between. This CDR3 contains 13 residues. Here the CDR3 DNA reads TGCGCCAGCAGGACCCTCGACACCGGGGAGCTGTTTTTT. It translates to CASRTLDTGELFF.

This clonotype has a count of ten or more. The chain is built from TRBV29-1 and TRBJ2-7; the D gene is possibly TRBD1 (6 bases). This CDR3 is 14 amino acids long. From germline, CDR1 is SQVTM and CDR2 ANQGSEA. V was shortened by 3 bases and J by 2 bases, with 14 bases between the two germline ends. CDR3 amino acids: CSVEGLGGTYEQYF. CDR3 bases: TGCAGCGTTGAGGGTTTAGGGGGAACCTACGAGCAGTACTTC.

The chain uses TRBV5-1 and TRBJ2-1, with 9 bases identical to TRBD2. The CDR3 extends over 15 amino acids. J lost 7 bases, V lost 5 bases, and 10 bases had no gene match. The germline gives CDR1 SGHRS, CDR2 YFSETQ. CDR3 amino acids: CASSSAGTSLNEQFF. As DNA, the CDR3 is TGCGCCAGCAGTTCGGCCGGGACTAGCTTAAATGAGCAGTTCTTC. The variable domain in full, completed from reference TRBV5-1 and TRBJ2-1, reads KAGVTQTPRYLIKTRGQQVTLSCSPISGHRSVSWYQQTPGQGLQFLFEYFSETQRNKGNFPGRFSGRQFSNSRSEMNVSTLELGDSALYLCASSSAGTSLNEQFFGPGTRLTVL.

This chain links TRBV7-9 with TRBJ1-1; D is unclear. V was cut by 5 bases and J by 8 bases, with 21 bases left in between. The CDR3 contains 15 residues. Germline V CDR1 and CDR2: SEHNR, FQNEAQ (reference sequence). The CDR3 here is CASSPDRAQVPEAFF. As DNA, the CDR3 is TGTGCCAGCAGCCCGGACCGAGCACAAGTACCCGAAGCTTTCTTT.

There are a few counts of this clonotype. The genes are TRBV21-1 and TRBJ2-5; no check of the table's D call, TRBD2, against the DNA was made. TRBV21-1 is an annotated pseudogene. This CDR3 comprises 16 residues. The CDR3 bases are TGTGACAGCAGCAACGAGGGTCCGAGAGGACGGGAGACCCAGTACTTC. Amino acid sequence: CDSSNEGPRGRETQYF.

A few counts support this clonotype. The chain couples TRBV7-2 to TRBJ2-5, with 7 bases that match TRBD1. The J call could be wrong; TRBJ2-7 is a better fit for the DNA end. The length of the CDR3 is 15 residues. Germline V gene sequence: CDR1 SGHTA, CDR2 FQGNSA. The CDR3: CASSLFGDRVYEQYF. The CDR3 bases are TGTGCCAGCAGCTTGTTTGGAGACAGGGTGTACGAGCAGTACTTC.

This clonotype was counted between two and nine times. The rearrangement links TRBV3-1 to TRBJ2-4; TRBD1 agrees at 7 bases. CDR3 length equals 14 residues. V dropped 4 bases and J dropped 4; count of bases not matched to a gene: 4. Germline V gives CDR1 LGHDT, CDR2 YNNKEL (reference sequence). CDR3 region: CASSLRGRKNIQYF. The CDR3 DNA reads as TGTGCCAGCAGCCTCAGGGGGAGAAAAAACATTCAGTACTTC.

A note on this clonotype: The junction does not match germline at one end; this may be a read error. The V call is TRBV29-1, the J call TRBJ1-4, with D unresolved. CDR1 SQVTM and CDR2 ANQGSEA come from the germline V gene. The CDR3 totals 15 residues. Here the CDR3 reads CSVGRDGTTSEKLFF. CDR3 sequence (DNA): TGCAGCGTTGGCCGTGACGGAACAACTAGTGAAAAACTGTTTTTT.

This clonotype was counted between two and nine times. The CDR3 reads CASRPTGVGGYTF. CDR3 DNA: TGTGCCAGCAGGCCGACAGGGGTTGGCGGCTACACCTTC. The J gene is TRBJ1-2, the V gene TRBV27; TRBD1 matches 8 bases. This CDR3 region has 13 residues. Germline CDR1 reads MNHEY; CDR2 reads SMNVEV (reference sequence). V was pared by 6 bases and J by 8 bases, with 8 bases of the junction left unmatched.

The chain employs TRBV7-3 and TRBJ2-1, with 9 nucleotides matching TRBD2. With V trimmed by 1 base and J by 2 bases, 0 bases remained unmatched. The germline V gene encodes CDR1 SGHTA and CDR2 FQGTGA. CDR3 size: 15 residues. The CDR3 is CASSLRLAAYNEQFF. The CDR3 DNA reads TGTGCCAGCAGCTTAAGACTAGCGGCCTACAATGAGCAGTTCTTC.

This clonotype was found many times. This rearrangement joins TRBV28 to TRBJ2-7; D uncertain. The CDR3 covers 12 residues. Deletions cut 5 bases from V and 5 bases from J, with 10 bases between. In germline, CDR1 is MDHEN, CDR2 SYDVKM. CDR3 amino acids: CASSTSWNEQYF. The DNA for the CDR3 is TGTGCCAGCAGTACCTCTTGGAACGAGCAGTACTTC.

The chain couples TRBV5-1 to TRBJ1-2; D perhaps matches TRBD1 (5 bases). The CDR3 totals 14 residues. Germline values: CDR1 SGHRS, CDR2 YFSETQ. Trimming left V 4 bases short and J 8 bases short, with 18 bases between. CDR3 in amino acids: CASSVPRVPQGYTF. The CDR3 coding sequence is TGCGCCAGCAGCGTACCCAGGGTTCCCCAGGGCTACACCTTC.

The rearrangement links TRBV29-1 to TRBJ2-7, with D possibly being TRBD2 (6 bases). The CDR3 sequence is 12 residues long. CDR1 and CDR2 from the germline V gene are SQVTM and ANQGSEA. V lost 4 bases and J 0 bases, leaving 7 bases between the germline ends. CDR3 in amino acids: CSVGRDSYEQYF. In DNA form, the CDR3 reads TGCAGCGTTGGGCGGGACTCCTACGAGCAGTACTTC.

On this clonotype itself: Germline is not matched at one junction end, which may reflect a read error. Here the CDR3 reads CASSQDRDQETLYF. The CDR3 region has the DNA TGCGCCAGCAGCCAAGATCGCGACCAAGAGACCCTGTACTTC. J is TRBJ2-5 and V is TRBV4-1; D is undetermined. This CDR3 is 14 amino acids long. Germline-derived CDR1 and CDR2 are MGHRA and YSYEKL.

The chain employs TRBV7-9 and TRBJ1-2, with D hard to call. The CDR3 extends over 11 amino acids. V was shortened by 7 bases and J by 10 bases, with 13 bases between the two germline ends. CDR1 is SEHNR and CDR2 is FQNEAQ in the germline V gene (reference sequence). CDR3 sequence (DNA): TGTGCCAGCACCCAAGACCAAACCTACACCTTC. It yields the protein CASTQDQTYTF.

The J gene is TRBJ2-1, the V gene TRBV5-4; TRBD1 matches at 8 bases. Per the germline V gene, CDR1 is SGHNT and CDR2 is YYREEE (reference sequence). The CDR3 extends over 14 amino acids. V lost 4 bases to trimming and J lost 8 bases; unmatched junction nucleotides: 8. The CDR3 DNA reads TGTGCCAGCAGCGCGCTGACAGGGGAACATGAGCAGTTCTTC. It is translated as CASSALTGEHEQFF.

V usage is TRBV2 and J usage is TRBJ2-4; 9 bases are shared with TRBD1. From germline, CDR1 is SNHLY and CDR2 FYNNEI. The CDR3 totals 14 residues. Losses at the gene ends were 4 bases for V and 4 bases for J; bases not matched to a gene: 2. For the CDR3, the DNA is TGTGCCAGCAGTGGGGACAGGGTGAAAAACATTCAGTACTTC. This translates into CASSGDRVKNIQYF.

The rearrangement joins TRBV27 to TRBJ2-4; 12 nucleotides match TRBD2. The J call could be wrong; TRBJ2-7 is a better fit for the DNA end. Germline CDR1 is MNHEY and CDR2 is SMNVEV (reference sequence). The CDR3 has 18 amino acids. In DNA form, the CDR3 reads TGTGCCAGCAGTCCAATGCAAATCATGACTAGCGGGAGATACGAGCAGTACTTC. Translated: CASSPMQIMTSGRYEQYF.

This clonotype was seen only once. This chain uses TRBV20-1 with TRBJ1-6; D remains ambiguous. V gave up 3 bases and J gave up 0 bases, with 12 bases separating them. The CDR3 extends over 16 amino acids. Germline V gene data show CDR1 as DFQATT and CDR2 as SNEGSKA (reference sequence). The CDR3 DNA reads as TGCAGTGCTAGGGACTCCACAAGCTCCTATAATTCACCCCTCCACTTT. This translates into CSARDSTSSYNSPLHF.

In this sample, this clonotype turned up a few times. This rearrangement joins TRBV7-2 to TRBJ2-3; D call uncertain. CDR1 SGHTA and CDR2 FQGNSA come from the germline V gene. V was cut by 1 base and J by 2 bases, with 13 bases left in between. The CDR3 runs to 16 residues. The CDR3 region has the DNA TGTGCCAGCAGCTTAGGGAGTTGGTCTACCACAGATACGCAGTATTTT. It is translated as CASSLGSWSTTDTQYF.

This chain connects TRBV4-1 to TRBJ1-1; D is uncertain. The CDR3 consists of 16 residues. Germline CDR1 reads MGHRA; CDR2 reads YSYEKL. V was clipped by 1 base and J by 0 bases, with 12 bases between them. This CDR3 is CASSQGVGSLNTEAFF. For the CDR3, the DNA is TGCGCCAGCAGCCAAGGAGTGGGCAGCTTGAACACTGAAGCTTTCTTT.

Written as DNA, the CDR3 is TGTGCCAGCAGCTTAAGGGGCTCTTGGGGGAATGAGCAGTTCTTC. Translating gives CASSLRGSWGNEQFF. The gene calls are TRBV7-3 and TRBJ2-1; the D gene could be TRBD1 or TRBD2 (5 bases each). The V gene's germline CDR1 is SGHTA and CDR2 FQGTGA. Trimming left V 1 base short and J 7 bases short, with 14 bases between. This CDR3 has 15 amino acids. Looking up the rest from reference TRBV7-3 and TRBJ2-1 gives the full variable domain: GAGVSQTPSNKVTEKGKYVELRCDPISGHTALYWYRQSLGQGPEFLIYFQGTGAADDSGLPNDRFFAVRPEGSVSTLKIQRTERGDSAVYLCASSLRGSWGNEQFFGPGTRLTVL.

The rearrangement links TRBV28 to TRBJ1-1, with TRBD1 identical over 8 bases. CDR1 MDHEN and CDR2 SYDVKM come from the germline V gene. V shed 7 bases and J 1 base; nucleotides not matched to a gene: 5. The CDR3 is made up of 14 amino acids. CDR3 DNA sequence: TGTGCCAGCACCCCGACAGGGGAGAACACTGAAGCTTTCTTT. It codes for CASTPTGENTEAFF. Variable domain in full (rest from reference TRBV28 and TRBJ1-1): DVKVTQSSRYLVKRTGEKVFLECVQDMDHENMFWYRQDPGLGLRLIYFSYDVKMKEKGDIPEGYSVSREKKERFSLILESASTNQTSMYLCASTPTGENTEAFFGQGTRLTVV.

The chain recombines TRBV25-1 with TRBJ1-1, with no clear D. The CDR3 loop spans 13 amino acids. Germline CDR1 reads MGHDK; CDR2 reads SYGVNS. Trimming shortened V by 0 bases and J by 5 bases, and 7 bases separated the two germline ends. The DNA of the CDR3 is TGTGCCAGCAGTGAATACAAGGGAACTGAAGCTTTCTTT. Protein sequence: CASSEYKGTEAFF.

With regard to this clonotype: Sequence at one end of the junction differs from germline and may be a read error. The chain carries TRBV11-1 and TRBJ1-1; maybe TRBD1 (6 bases). The CDR3 has 14 residues. The germline V gene has CDR1 SGHAT and CDR2 FQDESV (reference sequence). In nucleotides, the CDR3 is TGTGCCAGCAGCTTAGCGAGGGGGTACACTGAATCTTTCTTT. It specifies CASSLARGYTESFF.

This clonotype was observed a handful of times. The chain combines TRBV29-1 with TRBJ2-3; 9 bases are a match to TRBD2. With V trimmed by 5 bases and J by 4 bases, 4 bases remained unmatched. The CDR3 is 13 residues long. Germline loops: CDR1 SQVTM, CDR2 ANQGSEA. The CDR3 nucleotides read TGCAGCGTTCTTAGCGGGAGATCAGATACGCAGTATTTT. The encoded protein is CSVLSGRSDTQYF.